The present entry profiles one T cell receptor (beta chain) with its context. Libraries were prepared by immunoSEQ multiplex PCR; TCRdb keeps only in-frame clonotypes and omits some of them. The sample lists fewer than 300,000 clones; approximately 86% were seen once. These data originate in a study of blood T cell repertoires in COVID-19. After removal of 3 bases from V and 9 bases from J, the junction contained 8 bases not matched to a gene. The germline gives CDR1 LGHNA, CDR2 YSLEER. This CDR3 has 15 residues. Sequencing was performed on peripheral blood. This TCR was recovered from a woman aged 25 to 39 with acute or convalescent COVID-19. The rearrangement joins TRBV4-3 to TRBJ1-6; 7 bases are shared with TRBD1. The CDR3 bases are TGCGCCAGCAGCCACCACGGACAGGACGGTTCACCCCTCCACTTT. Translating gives CASSHHGQDGSPLHF.